Listed below are T cell receptor beta chains from one sample, sequenced in a study of tumor and adjacent non-tumor tissue in lung cancer. TCRdb recomputed calls from the multiplex PCR reads with MiXCR, one row per CDR3 protein. The sample has 200,000 to 250,000 distinct CDR3 sequences, 71% seen once. What was sequenced was lung tumor tissue. The origin of the receptors is a man in his sixties with non-small cell lung cancer. Both conserved end residues are part of each CDR3. The order of the fields is D gene, J gene, V gene, clone size, CDR3 DNA, CDR3 protein. The D gene is left open where the match is weak. The listing skips clone size in some rows; elsewhere it reads once, few, many or a size class.

>.|TRBJ2-2|TRBV11-2|.
TGTGCCAGCAGCCTAGGGGTGGGTCTAACCGGGGAGTTGTCTTTT
CASSLGVGLTGELSF
>.|TRBJ2-4|TRBV5-1|.
TGCGCCAGCATCCCGGTTGGGGATTTAGCCAAAAACATTCAGTACTTC
CASIPVGDLAKNIQYF
>.|TRBJ2-1|TRBV4-2|.
TGTGTCAGCAGCCAAGAGGGGGGTGGCGGGCCCTACAATGAGCAGTTCTTC
CVSSQEGGGGPYNEQFF
>TRBD1|TRBJ1-1|TRBV20-1|few
TGCAGTGCTAGAGAATTGGCAGGGACAGTTAACACTGAAGCTTTCTTT
CSARELAGTVNTEAFF
>.|TRBJ1-5|TRBV20-1|many
TGCAGTGCTAGAGACAGGAGAAGCAATCAGCCCCAGCATTTT
CSARDRRSNQPQHF
>.|TRBJ1-6|TRBV6-1|.
TGTGCCAGCAGGGGCGGGGGACAAACCCAACCCCTCCACTTT
CASRGGGQTQPLHF
>.|TRBJ2-7|TRBV7-8|few
TGTGCCAGCAGCTTAGCCCAAACAGTTAGGGGCGAGCAGTACTTC
CASSLAQTVRGEQYF
>.|TRBJ2-7|TRBV28|few
TGTGCCAGCACCCCGACAGGCCTCTACGAGCAGTACTTC
CASTPTGLYEQYF
>.|TRBJ1-2|TRBV6-2/TRBV6-3|few
TGTGCCAGCAGTTACACTAAAGGTTTCAACTATGGCTACACCTTC
CASSYTKGFNYGYTF
>TRBD1|TRBJ2-3|TRBV20-1|.
TGCAGTGCTCGATTCCGGGACAGGGATCAGCCACAGTATTTT
CSARFRDRDQPQYF
>.|TRBJ1-6|TRBV29-1|once
TGCAGCATCTCCCTATTAGGAGGGAAGAATAATTCACCCCTCCACTTT
CSISLLGGKNNSPLHF
>.|TRBJ2-1|TRBV11-1|.
TGTGCCAGCAGTGAATCTTATAGGGGGTGGGCCTATAATGAGCAGTTCTTC
CASSESYRGWAYNEQFF
>.|TRBJ2-1|TRBV20-1|.
TGCAGTGCTAATAGTAAGGGGCATGACAATGATCAGTTCTTC
CSANSKGHDNDQFF
>TRBD2|TRBJ2-3|TRBV20-1|.
TGCAGTGCTAATGGCGTCCTCCCAGCGGGGGGGCCAGATACGCAGTATTTT
CSANGVLPAGGPDTQYF
>.|TRBJ1-6|TRBV20-1|many
TGCAGTGCTAGAGATGGTAGGGCAATGAGCTCACCCCTCCACTTT
CSARDGRAMSSPLHF
>.|TRBJ1-2|TRBV6-1|.
TGTGCCAGCTTCTCGGACAGAAACTATGGCTACACCTTC
CASFSDRNYGYTF
>.|TRBJ2-4|TRBV20-1|.
TGCAGTGCTAGAGATGGAGGGGACGATTGGTACTTC
CSARDGGDDWYF
>.|TRBJ1-2|TRBV28|few
TGTGCCAGCAGTCGGACATCCTTCGGCTACACCTTC
CASSRTSFGYTF
>TRBD2|TRBJ2-5|TRBV11-2|.
TGTGTCAGCAGCGGGGGGGGGTACCAAGAGATCCAGTACTTC
CVSSGGGYQEIQYF
>.|TRBJ2-5|TRBV6-2/TRBV6-3|many
TGTGCCAGCAGTTACAGTACGGGATTGGAGACCCAGTACTTC
CASSYSTGLETQYF
>.|TRBJ2-7|TRBV5-4|.
TGTGCAAACAGCTTGGCCGGTACGGTCTCCTACGAGCAGTACTTC
CANSLAGTVSYEQYF
>.|TRBJ1-1|TRBV20-1|.
TGCAGTGCTAGACCACGACGGCGAGTTAACACTGAAGCTTTCTTT
CSARPRRRVNTEAFF
>.|TRBJ1-2|TRBV4-3|.
TGCGCCAGCAGCCAAGGCGATTCAATGGGCAATGGCTACACCTTC
CASSQGDSMGNGYTF
>.|TRBJ1-1|TRBV24-1|once
TGTGCCACCCGGATAAAAGCTTCAGTAGTTGAAGCTTTCTTT
CATRIKASVVEAFF